These 25 T cell receptor beta chains were all obtained from the same sample, sequenced in a study of blood T cells in healthy people across ages. A J-beta primer mix and a sample-barcoded 5' primer were used in a second PCR of about 7 to 12 cycles. TCRdb passed the 5' RACE reads through MiXCR, listing each CDR3 protein once. The sample consists of approximately 360,000 distinct CDR3 sequences, approximately 51% of them appearing once. Sequencing used blood. Receptors were obtained from a man in his fifties or sixties in good health.

The V call is TRBV4-2, the J call TRBJ2-7; D is possibly TRBD1 (5 bases). The ends were cut back, 1 base at V and 3 bases at J, with 10 bases in the middle. Germline CDR1 reads LGHNA; CDR2 reads YNFKEQ. This CDR3 has 14 amino acids. CDR3: CASSQAARVYEQYF. As DNA, the CDR3 is TGTGCCAGCAGCCAAGCCGCCAGGGTCTACGAGCAGTACTTC.

This clonotype was observed a few times. The V and J genes are TRBV29-1 and TRBJ2-1, with TRBD2 as a possible D gene (7 bases). Trimming cost V 5 bases and J 4 bases, with 21 bases left between them. The CDR3 sequence is 16 residues long. Per the germline V gene, CDR1 is SQVTM and CDR2 is ANQGSEA. CDR3: CSVLEGGAVIYNEQFF. The CDR3 DNA sequence: TGCAGCGTTCTCGAGGGGGGGGCCGTGATTTACAATGAGCAGTTCTTC.

This clonotype has a single count. The chain is built from TRBV15 and TRBJ2-7; 7 bases are shared with TRBD2. The CDR3 has 13 amino acids. Per germline, CDR1 LNHNV and CDR2 YYDKDF (reference sequence). V was clipped by 3 bases and J by 1 base; unmatched bases: 0. The CDR3 region is CATSSSGSYEQYF. Written as DNA, the CDR3 is TGTGCCACCAGCAGTAGCGGGTCCTACGAGCAGTACTTC.

This clonotype has more than one count but fewer than ten. The chain uses TRBV2 and TRBJ2-2; possible D gene TRBD1, 5 bases. CDR1 and CDR2 (germline): SNHLY, FYNNEI. V shed 7 bases and J shed 6 bases, with 12 bases lying between them. The CDR3 loop spans 13 amino acids. CDR3 DNA: TGTGCCAGCAAACGGGCAGGGCCCGGGGAGCTGTTTTTT. It specifies CASKRAGPGELFF.

This clonotype was observed many times. This CDR3 reads CASSQGWNEQYF. The CDR3 DNA follows: TGTGCCAGCAGCCAAGGATGGAACGAGCAGTACTTC. The chain links TRBV14 to TRBJ2-7; D not resolved. From germline, CDR1 is SGHDN and CDR2 FVKESK. V lost 1 base to trimming and J lost 5 bases, with 6 bases between them. The CDR3 has 12 amino acids.

This clonotype has a handful of counts. V is TRBV7-3 and J is TRBJ2-1; 8 nucleotides align to TRBD2. This CDR3 has 14 residues. Germline CDR1 is SGHTA and CDR2 is FQGTGA. Unmatched junction bases numbered 7, after V lost 6 bases and J lost 6 bases. The CDR3: CASRLAGSPNEQFF. The CDR3 DNA follows: TGTGCCAGCAGGTTAGCGGGATCCCCCAATGAGCAGTTCTTC.

The genes are TRBV9 and TRBJ2-3; TRBD1 or TRBD2 may be the D gene (5 bases each). V was trimmed by 4 bases and J by 0 bases, leaving 15 bases between them. Germline CDR1 reads SGDLS; CDR2 reads YYNGEE. This CDR3 contains 16 residues. The CDR3 DNA reads as TGTGCCAGCAGCTACGTCGGGACGCATAGCACAGATACGCAGTATTTT. Amino acid sequence: CASSYVGTHSTDTQYF. The complete variable domain, with remaining parts taken from reference TRBV9 and TRBJ2-3, reads DSGVTQTPKHLITATGQRVTLRCSPRSGDLSVYWYQQSLDQGLQFLIQYYNGEERAKGNILERFSAQQFPDLHSELNLSSLELGDSALYFCASSYVGTHSTDTQYFGPGTRLTVL.

This chain joins TRBV6-1 and TRBJ1-2; no definite D call. The germline V gene has CDR1 MNHNS and CDR2 SASEGT. The CDR3 loop spans 14 amino acids. Between the trimmed V and J ends, which lost 1 base and 8 bases, there was a span of 14 bases. CDR3 protein: CASSEGNALNGYTF. Here the CDR3 DNA reads TGTGCCAGCAGTGAAGGGAACGCCCTTAACGGCTACACCTTC.

This clonotype was detected a few times. CDR3 sequence reads: CASTLGEMRLAGNEQFF. CDR3 coding DNA: TGTGCCAGCACCCTGGGGGAGATGCGACTAGCGGGCAATGAGCAGTTCTTC. The V and J genes are TRBV5-6 and TRBJ2-1, with 10 bases lining up with TRBD2. The CDR3 has 17 amino acids. J lost 6 bases, V lost 6 bases, and 15 bases had no gene match. Germline CDR1 and CDR2: SGHDT and YYEEEE.

The V call is TRBV20-1, the J call TRBJ1-5, with 9 bases fitting TRBD1. Germline assignment: CDR1 DFQATT and CDR2 SNEGSKA (reference sequence). The ends lost 4 bases at V and 6 bases at J; junction bases unmatched: 10. The CDR3 extends over 15 amino acids. The CDR3 here is CSATNLGQGSQPQHF. CDR3 nucleotide sequence: TGCAGTGCTACAAACTTGGGACAGGGCAGTCAGCCCCAGCATTTT.

This clonotype was seen a handful of times. This rearrangement joins TRBV25-1 to TRBJ1-5; a possible D gene is TRBD1 (5 bases). Germline CDR1 reads MGHDK; CDR2 reads SYGVNS. The CDR3 spans 12 residues. The V gene lost 6 bases and the J gene lost 10 bases, with 13 bases spanning the gap. The CDR3 sequence: CASREHQGPQHF. CDR3 DNA: TGTGCCAGCAGGGAACACCAGGGTCCCCAGCATTTT.

The chain employs TRBV10-3 and TRBJ2-5; D is possibly TRBD2 (7 bases). The J call may be incorrect, as the DNA end agrees better with TRBJ2-7. CDR1 is ENHRY, CDR2 SYGVKD, per germline. The CDR3 runs to 14 residues. The CDR3 here is CAIRQGGEEYEQYF. The CDR3 nucleotides are TGTGCCATCAGACAGGGAGGGGAAGAATACGAGCAGTACTTC.

CDR3 bases: TGTGCCAGCAGTTTTTTGACTAGTCGGGAGACCCAGTACTTC. Protein: CASSFLTSRETQYF. The rearrangement uses TRBV12-3 or TRBV12-4 and TRBJ2-5, with D maybe TRBD2 (6 bases). CDR3 size: 14 residues. Trimming removed 3 bases at V and 5 bases at J, with 13 bases between.

This clonotype was detected only a few times. The V gene is TRBV6-2 or TRBV6-3, the J gene TRBJ2-3, with a tentative D call TRBD2 (6 bases). CDR1 and CDR2 (germline): MNHEY, SVGEGT. With 5 bases removed from V and 9 bases from J, the gap between germline ends came to 12 bases. CDR3 length equals 12 residues. The CDR3 DNA sequence: TGTGCCAGCAGTGTTAGCGGCGAGACGCAGTATTTT. This encodes CASSVSGETQYF.

This clonotype was detected a few times. V usage is TRBV7-2 and J usage is TRBJ2-3; 8 bases map to TRBD2. The germline CDR1 and CDR2 sequences are SGHTA and FQGNSA. This CDR3 region has 15 residues. J gave up 2 bases and V 2 bases, and 3 bases lay outside the gene matches. CDR3 in amino acids: CASSLLGLVTDTQYF. The CDR3 bases are TGTGCCAGCAGCTTATTGGGACTAGTCACAGATACGCAGTATTTT.

This clonotype was recorded at least ten times. The rearrangement uses TRBV2 and TRBJ1-6; the D gene is possibly TRBD1 (5 bases). V gave up 3 bases and J gave up 8 bases, with 20 bases separating them. The germline V gene has CDR1 SNHLY and CDR2 FYNNEI. The CDR3 sequence is 17 residues long. CDR3 in DNA: TGTGCCAGCAGTGAGGACCCACCGGGACTACTTTATTCACCCCTCCACTTT. Translation: CASSEDPPGLLYSPLHF. The full variable domain, rest sourced from reference TRBV2 and TRBJ1-6, is EPEVTQTPSHQVTQMGQEVILRCVPISNHLYFYWYRQILGQKVEFLVSFYNNEISEKSEIFDDQFSVERPDGSNFTLKIRSTKLEDSAMYFCASSEDPPGLLYSPLHFGNGTRLTVT.

V is TRBV20-1 and J is TRBJ1-1; 7 bases align to TRBD1. CDR3 length: 12 amino acids. Unmatched junction bases numbered 6, after V lost 5 bases and J lost 6 bases. Looked up from germline, CDR1 is DFQATT and CDR2 is SNEGSKA (reference sequence). The CDR3 DNA reads as TGCAGTGCTGAAACAGGGGTCCCTGAAGCTTTCTTT. It translates to CSAETGVPEAFF.

This clonotype was seen just once. This chain links TRBV29-1 with TRBJ2-7; no clear D. The CDR3 covers 13 residues. Germline lookup yields CDR1 SQVTM and CDR2 ANQGSEA. V gave up 4 bases and J gave up 2 bases, with 12 bases separating them. The CDR3 here is CSVARIGPYEQYF. The CDR3 coding sequence is TGCAGCGTTGCGCGGATAGGGCCCTACGAGCAGTACTTC.

This chain joins TRBV25-1 and TRBJ2-7, with 7 bases lining up with TRBD1. The CDR3 is made up of 14 amino acids. From germline, CDR1 is MGHDK and CDR2 SYGVNS. V trimming: 9 bases; J trimming: 4 bases; junction bases outside the gene matches: 12. The CDR3 DNA sequence: TGTGCCAGTACTCCACATGGGACAGCGTACGAGCAGTACTTC. The encoded protein is CASTPHGTAYEQYF.

This clonotype has just a few counts. The chain carries TRBV6-6 and TRBJ2-3; D possibly matches TRBD1 or TRBD2 (5 bases each). Trimming shortened V by 0 bases and J by 5 bases, and 18 bases separated the two germline ends. This CDR3 is 17 amino acids long. The germline V gene encodes CDR1 MNHNY and CDR2 SVGAGI (reference sequence). The CDR3 coding sequence is TGTGCCAGCAGTTACTCGATTGGCGGGCAAAGGGGAGATACGCAGTATTTT. It yields the protein CASSYSIGGQRGDTQYF.

V usage is TRBV14 and J usage is TRBJ1-1; the D is unclear. The V gene's germline CDR1 is SGHDN and CDR2 FVKESK. This CDR3 region has 12 residues. With 6 bases removed from V and 5 bases from J, the gap between germline ends came to 10 bases. The CDR3 reads CASRESGTEAFF. The CDR3 bases are TGTGCCAGCAGGGAGTCGGGAACTGAAGCTTTCTTT.

DNA of the CDR3: TGTGCCCCGACACACTTTAGCGGGAGGGACGACAATGAGCAGTTCTTC. Amino acid sequence: CAPTHFSGRDDNEQFF. The chain employs TRBV24-1 and TRBJ2-1; 11 positions match TRBD2. J lost 5 bases, V lost 12 bases, and 14 bases had no gene match. Germline values: CDR1 KGHDR, CDR2 SFDVKD. This CDR3 comprises 16 residues.

This clonotype appeared a single time. The genes are TRBV5-1 and TRBJ2-1; D call uncertain. This CDR3 comprises 12 residues. Trimming shortened V by 0 bases and J by 9 bases, and 7 bases separated the two germline ends. CDR1 is SGHRS, CDR2 YFSETQ, per germline. The CDR3 region has the DNA TGCGCCAGCAGCTTGGATTGGAGTGAGCAGTTCTTC. Translation gives CASSLDWSEQFF.

The chain employs TRBV3-1 and TRBJ2-7; a weak D match, TRBD1 (6 bases). The CDR3 is 16 residues long. Germline V gene lookup returns CDR1 LGHDT and CDR2 YNNKEL (reference sequence). V was pared by 2 bases and J by 0 bases, with 14 bases between. CDR3 bases: TGTGCCAGCAGCCAAAAAATCCCAGGGGCCTCCTACGAGCAGTACTTC. Amino acids: CASSQKIPGASYEQYF.

The chain is built from TRBV14 and TRBJ2-1, with D maybe TRBD1 (5 bases). Germline-derived CDR1 and CDR2 are SGHDN and FVKESK. This CDR3 region has 12 residues. V lost 5 bases to trimming and J lost 13 bases, with 15 bases between them. CDR3 loop: CASSFLRQTQFF. CDR3 in DNA: TGTGCCAGCAGCTTTTTGAGACAGACACAGTTCTTC.